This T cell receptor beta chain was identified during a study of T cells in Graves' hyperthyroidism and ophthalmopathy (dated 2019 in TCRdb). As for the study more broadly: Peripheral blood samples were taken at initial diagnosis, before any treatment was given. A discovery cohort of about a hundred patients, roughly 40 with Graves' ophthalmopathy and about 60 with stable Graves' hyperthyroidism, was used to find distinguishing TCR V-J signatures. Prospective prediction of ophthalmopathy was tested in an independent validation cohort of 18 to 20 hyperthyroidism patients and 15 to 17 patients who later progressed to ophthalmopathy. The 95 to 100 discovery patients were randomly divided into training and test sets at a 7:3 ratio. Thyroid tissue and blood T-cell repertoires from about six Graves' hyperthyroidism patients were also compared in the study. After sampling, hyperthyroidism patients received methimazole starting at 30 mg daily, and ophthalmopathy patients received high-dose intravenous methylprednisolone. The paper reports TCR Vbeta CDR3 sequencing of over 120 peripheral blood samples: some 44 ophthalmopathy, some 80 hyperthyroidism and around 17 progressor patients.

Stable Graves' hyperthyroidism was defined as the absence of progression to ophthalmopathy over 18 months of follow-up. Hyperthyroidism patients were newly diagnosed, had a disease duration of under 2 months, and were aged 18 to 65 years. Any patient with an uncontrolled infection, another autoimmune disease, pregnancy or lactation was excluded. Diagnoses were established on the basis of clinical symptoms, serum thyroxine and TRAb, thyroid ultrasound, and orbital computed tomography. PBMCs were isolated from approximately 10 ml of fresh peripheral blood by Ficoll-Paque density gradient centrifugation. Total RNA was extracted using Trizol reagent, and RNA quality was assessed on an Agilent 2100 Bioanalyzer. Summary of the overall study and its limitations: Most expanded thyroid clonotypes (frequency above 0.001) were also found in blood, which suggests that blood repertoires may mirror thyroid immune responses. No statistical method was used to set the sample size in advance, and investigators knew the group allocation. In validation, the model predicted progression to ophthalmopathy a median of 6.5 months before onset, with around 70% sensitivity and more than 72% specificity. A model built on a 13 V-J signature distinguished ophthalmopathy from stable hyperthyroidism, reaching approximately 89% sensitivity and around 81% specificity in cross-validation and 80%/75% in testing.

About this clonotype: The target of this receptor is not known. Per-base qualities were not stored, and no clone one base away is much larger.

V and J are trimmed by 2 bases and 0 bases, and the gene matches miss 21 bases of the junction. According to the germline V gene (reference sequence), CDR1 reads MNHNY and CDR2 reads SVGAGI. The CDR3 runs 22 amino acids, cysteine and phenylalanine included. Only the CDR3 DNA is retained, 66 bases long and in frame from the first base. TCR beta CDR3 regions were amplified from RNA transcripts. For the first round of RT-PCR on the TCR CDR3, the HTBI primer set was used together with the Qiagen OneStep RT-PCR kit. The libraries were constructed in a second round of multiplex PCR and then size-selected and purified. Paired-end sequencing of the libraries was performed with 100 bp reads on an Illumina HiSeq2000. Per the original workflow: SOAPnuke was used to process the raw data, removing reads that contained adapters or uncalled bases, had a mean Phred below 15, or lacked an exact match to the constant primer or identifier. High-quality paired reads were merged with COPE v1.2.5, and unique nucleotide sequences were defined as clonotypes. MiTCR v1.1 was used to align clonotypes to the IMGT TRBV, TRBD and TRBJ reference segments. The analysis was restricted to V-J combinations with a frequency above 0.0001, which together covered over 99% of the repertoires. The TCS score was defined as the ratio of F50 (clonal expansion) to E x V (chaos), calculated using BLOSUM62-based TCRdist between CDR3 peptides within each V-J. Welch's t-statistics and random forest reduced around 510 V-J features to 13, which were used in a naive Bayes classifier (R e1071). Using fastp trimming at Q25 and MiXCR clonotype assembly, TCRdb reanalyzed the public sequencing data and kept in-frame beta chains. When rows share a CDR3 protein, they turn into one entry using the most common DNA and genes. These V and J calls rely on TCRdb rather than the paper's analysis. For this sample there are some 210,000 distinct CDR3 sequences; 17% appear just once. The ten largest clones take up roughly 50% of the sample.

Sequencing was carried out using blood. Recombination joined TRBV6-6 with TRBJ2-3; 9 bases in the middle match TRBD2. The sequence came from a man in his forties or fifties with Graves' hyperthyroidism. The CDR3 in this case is CASSYPSLKGAGGQSSTDTQYF. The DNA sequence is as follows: TGTGCCAGCAGTTACCCCTCGCTAAAAGGAGCGGGAGGCCAATCTAGCACAGATACGCAGTATTTT.